This T cell receptor beta chain was sequenced for a study of T cells after yellow fever vaccination. This CDR3 contains 16 residues. The V segment lost 5 bases and the J segment 5 bases; nucleotides outside the gene matches: 13. The germline CDR1 and CDR2 sequences are SGHRS and YFSETQ. TCRdb processed the 5' RACE reads anew with MiXCR; each CDR3 protein has one entry. This table holds 70,000 or so distinct CDR3 sequences, approximately 5.9% found once. This clonotype has a count of ten or more. The genes are TRBV5-1 and TRBJ2-7; 10 nucleotides line up with TRBD1. The receptor comes from a man younger than 30 who received the YFV17D yellow fever vaccine. This specimen consisted of CD4+ T cells sorted from PBMCs, obtained approximately 15 days after the first yellow fever vaccination. CDR3 amino acids: CASRTIPGQGFNEQYF. CDR3 DNA: TGCGCCAGCAGGACAATTCCGGGACAGGGGTTCAACGAGCAGTACTTC.